Listed here are 32 T cell receptor beta chains from one sample, sequenced in a study of cytomegalovirus exposure and HLA in healthy donors. Amplification used 60 Vbeta primers and 13 Jbeta primers. Profiling relied on immunoSEQ multiplex PCR, and the TCRdb table lists in-frame clones only, not all of them. The sample lists 95,000 to 150,000 clones, over 70% seen once, with approximately 3.8% in the top ten. Input material: PBMCs. The origin of the receptors is a man aged 40-49 years in good health and CMV-seropositive.

V usage is TRBV5-1 and J usage is TRBJ1-1; 9 bases match TRBD1. J was trimmed by 6 bases and V by 4 bases; bases with no gene match: 10. Germline assignment: CDR1 SGHRS and CDR2 YFSETQ. The CDR3 is 15 residues long. Written as DNA, the CDR3 is TGCGCCAGCAGCGGGACCGGGACAGGGTTCCCTGAAGCTTTCTTT. It specifies CASSGTGTGFPEAFF.

This clone was recorded a few times. The chain couples TRBV19 to TRBJ2-1, with 8 bases lining up with TRBD2. Germline trimming cut 0 bases from V and 2 bases from J; bases unmatched to any gene: 3. The CDR3 runs to 16 residues. Germline V lookup: CDR1 LNHDA, CDR2 SQIVND (reference sequence). Here the CDR3 DNA reads TGTGCCAGTAGTATAGAAGGAGCGGGAGCCTACAATGAGCAGTTCTTC. Translating it yields CASSIEGAGAYNEQFF.

This clone was observed once. This chain connects TRBV28 to TRBJ1-3; D is unclear. From germline, CDR1 is MDHEN and CDR2 SYDVKM. The CDR3 has 15 residues. V gave up 8 bases and J gave up 0 bases, with 14 bases separating them. The CDR3 DNA is TGTGCCAGCGTCTCTCCCCCGAGCTCTGGAAACACCATATATTTT. Protein product: CASVSPPSSGNTIYF. Full variable domain (rest looked up from reference TRBV28 and TRBJ1-3): DVKVTQSSRYLVKRTGEKVFLECVQDMDHENMFWYRQDPGLGLRLIYFSYDVKMKEKGDIPEGYSVSREKKERFSLILESASTNQTSMYLCASVSPPSSGNTIYFGEGSWLTVV.

This clone has only one observation. The chain has TRBV19 and TRBJ2-3; D is possibly TRBD1 (6 bases). The CDR3 sequence is 14 residues long. Germline loops: CDR1 LNHDA, CDR2 SQIVND (reference sequence). Trimming cost V 7 bases and J 3 bases, with 14 bases left between them. Here the CDR3 reads CASTPQGMTDTQYF. In DNA form, the CDR3 reads TGTGCCAGTACCCCGCAGGGGATGACAGATACGCAGTATTTT.

CDR3 sequence (DNA): TGTGCCAGCAGCCCAGGGACAGGGATCTACGAGCAGTACTTC. Translation: CASSPGTGIYEQYF. V usage is TRBV5-4 and J usage is TRBJ2-7; TRBD1 matches 9 bases. Germline CDR1 reads SGHNT; CDR2 reads YYREEE (reference sequence). Trimming at V came to 4 bases and at J to 3 bases, leaving 5 bases not matched to a gene. This CDR3 has 14 residues.

This chain connects TRBV2 to TRBJ1-2, with TRBD1 matching over 9 bases. The CDR3 runs 13 residues. V dropped 4 bases and J dropped 5; count of bases not matched to a gene: 2. The V gene's germline CDR1 is SNHLY and CDR2 FYNNEI. In nucleotides, the CDR3 is TGTGCCAGCAGTGGAGACAGGGGGTATGGCTACACCTTC. This encodes CASSGDRGYGYTF.

This clone was detected a few times. This chain connects TRBV9 to TRBJ1-2; tentative D call: TRBD1 (5 bases). The V and J ends lost 3 bases and 7 bases respectively, with 19 bases between them. In germline, CDR1 is SGDLS, CDR2 YYNGEE. The CDR3 runs to 15 residues. CDR3 coding DNA: TGTGCCAGCAGCGCCGGGTCCGGGCCCGGGGGTGGCTACACCTTC. This gives the protein CASSAGSGPGGGYTF. Based on the CDR3 plus reference TRBV9 and TRBJ1-2, the full variable domain is DSGVTQTPKHLITATGQRVTLRCSPRSGDLSVYWYQQSLDQGLQFLIQYYNGEERAKGNILERFSAQQFPDLHSELNLSSLELGDSALYFCASSAGSGPGGGYTFGSGTRLTVV.

This clone showed up just a few times. The genes are TRBV19 and TRBJ1-5; D uncertain. The CDR3 has 15 amino acids. V lost 3 bases and J 0 bases, leaving 9 bases between the germline ends. Germline V gene sequence: CDR1 LNHDA, CDR2 SQIVND (reference sequence). CDR3: CASSIRQYSNQPQHF. Written as DNA, the CDR3 is TGTGCCAGTAGTATCAGGCAGTATAGCAATCAGCCCCAGCATTTT.

The chain is built from TRBV10-3 and TRBJ1-5; 9 nucleotides line up with TRBD1. Germline V lookup: CDR1 ENHRY, CDR2 SYGVKD. This CDR3 has 12 amino acids. The V and J ends lost 9 bases and 6 bases, in that order; junction bases with no gene match: 3. The CDR3 here is CAIGTGSQPQHF. Here the CDR3 DNA reads TGTGCCATAGGGACAGGGAGTCAGCCCCAGCATTTT.

The table lists this clone with a count of one. The V and J genes are TRBV6-1 and TRBJ1-3; D remains unclear. Germline CDR1 MNHNS, CDR2 SASEGT. Trimming took off 7 bases at V and 0 bases at J, with 10 bases between the two ends. The CDR3 loop spans 14 amino acids. The CDR3 loop is CASNLLSSGNTIYF. DNA of the CDR3: TGTGCCAGCAACCTCCTATCCTCTGGAAACACCATATATTTT.

The rearrangement links TRBV6-5 to TRBJ2-1; perhaps TRBD2 as D (7 bases). Germline CDR1 and CDR2: MNHEY and SVGAGI. This CDR3 has 13 amino acids. Trimming took off 6 bases at V and 12 bases at J, with 18 bases between the two ends. The CDR3 region is CASRAVGGPRQFF. The CDR3 nucleotides read TGTGCCAGCAGAGCCGTCGGGGGGCCGCGGCAGTTCTTC.

The J gene is TRBJ2-4, the V gene TRBV5-4; tentative D call: TRBD1 (5 bases). There are 15 residues in the CDR3. Trimming cost V 0 bases and J 4 bases, with 11 bases left between them. Per the germline V gene, CDR1 is SGHNT and CDR2 is YYREEE (reference sequence). CDR3 residues: CASSLDRSLKNIQYF. CDR3 DNA sequence: TGTGCCAGCAGCTTGGACAGGTCTCTTAAAAACATTCAGTACTTC.

This chain connects TRBV2 to TRBJ1-6; TRBD1 is a possible D gene (6 bases). Per the germline V gene, CDR1 is SNHLY and CDR2 is FYNNEI. Between the trimmed V and J ends, which lost 5 bases and 8 bases, there was a span of 10 bases. This CDR3 comprises 13 residues. CDR3 DNA sequence: TGTGCCAGCAGTACAGGGATTGATTCACCCCTCCACTTT. Translation: CASSTGIDSPLHF.

This chain joins TRBV4-1 and TRBJ2-7; the D gene is possibly TRBD1 (6 bases). Germline V gene sequence: CDR1 MGHRA, CDR2 YSYEKL. V lost 0 bases to trimming and J lost 3 bases, with 12 bases between them. This CDR3 region has 15 residues. CDR3 region: CASSQEPRQDYEQYF. In DNA, the CDR3 is TGCGCCAGCAGCCAAGAACCGAGACAGGACTACGAGCAGTACTTC.

V is TRBV6-5 and J is TRBJ1-2; TRBD1 is a possible D gene (5 bases). The CDR3 totals 13 residues. Trimming cost V 4 bases and J 3 bases, with 9 bases left between them. From germline, CDR1 is MNHEY and CDR2 SVGAGI. DNA for the CDR3: TGTGCCAGCAGTTTGTTAGGGGACTATGGCTACACCTTC. Its protein product is CASSLLGDYGYTF.

V is TRBV4-3 and J is TRBJ2-2, with D unresolved. The V end lost 1 base, the J end lost 9 bases, and 9 bases lay between the germline ends. The CDR3 has 13 amino acids. The germline V gene has CDR1 LGHNA and CDR2 YSLEER. CDR3 loop: CASSQGAGRELFF. The DNA for the CDR3 is TGCGCCAGCAGCCAAGGGGCCGGTCGGGAGCTGTTTTTT.

The chain uses TRBV7-8 and TRBJ2-7, with D hard to call. The V gene's germline CDR1 is SGHVS and CDR2 FQNEAQ. Trimming stripped 2 bases from V and 0 bases from J, with 11 bases between. CDR3 length: 15 amino acids. This CDR3 reads CASSLLGSSSYEQYF. The CDR3 DNA reads TGTGCCAGCAGCTTACTAGGCTCAAGCTCCTACGAGCAGTACTTC.

The V gene is TRBV6-7, the J gene TRBJ2-3; TRBD2 is a possible D gene (7 bases). TRBV6-7 is placed among ORFs of uncertain function. Trimming took 0 bases from V and 4 from J, leaving 17 bases between them. This CDR3 is built from 17 residues. CDR3 sequence (DNA): TGTGCCAGCAGTTACTCTTTCCGGGGGGCCGGATCAGATACGCAGTATTTT. This encodes CASSYSFRGAGSDTQYF.

The rearrangement joins TRBV7-9 to TRBJ2-1; D uncertain. This CDR3 contains 10 residues. Per the germline V gene, CDR1 is SEHNR and CDR2 is FQNEAQ (reference sequence). V dropped 2 bases and J dropped 10 bases, with 3 bases sitting between them. Written as DNA, the CDR3 is TGTGCCAGCAGCTTAACAGAGCAGTTCTTC. It yields the protein CASSLTEQFF.

This chain joins TRBV18 and TRBJ1-1, with 7 bases matching TRBD1. The germline gives CDR1 KGHSH, CDR2 LQKENI. The CDR3 consists of 13 residues. V shed 5 bases, J shed 0 bases, and the junction held 0 bases outside the gene matches. The chain's CDR3 is CASSTGVNTEAFF. The DNA for the CDR3 is TGTGCCAGCTCAACAGGGGTGAACACTGAAGCTTTCTTT.

This sequence joins TRBV5-1 and TRBJ2-2, with unresolved D. Germline V lookup: CDR1 SGHRS, CDR2 YFSETQ. Between the trimmed V and J ends, which lost 1 base and 2 bases, there was a span of 9 bases. This CDR3 comprises 15 residues. This chain's CDR3 is CASSLMNLNTGELFF. The CDR3 region has the DNA TGCGCCAGCAGCTTGATGAACCTAAACACCGGGGAGCTGTTTTTT.

The genes are TRBV9 and TRBJ2-6; D uncertain. V lost 1 base, J lost 3 bases, and 11 bases lay in between. Germline CDR1 SGDLS, CDR2 YYNGEE. CDR3 length: 16 amino acids. CDR3 sequence: CASSVTNGYGANVLTF. DNA for the CDR3: TGTGCCAGCAGCGTAACTAACGGGTATGGGGCCAACGTCCTGACTTTC.

This clone has only a few counts. This chain joins TRBV4-2 and TRBJ2-1; TRBD1 agrees at 10 bases. The CDR3 contains 16 residues. The germline V gene has CDR1 LGHNA and CDR2 YNFKEQ. Germline trimming cut 3 bases from V and 7 bases from J; bases unmatched to any gene: 9. DNA for the CDR3: TGTGCCAGCAGCCATCTCGGGACAGGGGTCTCTAATGAGCAGTTCTTC. Translated, it gives CASSHLGTGVSNEQFF.

Here the CDR3 reads CASSLGDGVNSPLHF. CDR3 in DNA: TGTGCCAGCAGTTTGGGTGACGGGGTAAATTCACCCCTCCACTTT. This chain links TRBV27 with TRBJ1-6, with unresolved D. This CDR3 has 15 amino acids. Trimming took off 3 bases at V and 7 bases at J, with 13 bases between the two ends. CDR1 is MNHEY and CDR2 is SMNVEV in the germline V gene (reference sequence).

This chain joins TRBV19 and TRBJ2-2; 8 bases are shared with TRBD1. J lost 5 bases, V lost 3 bases, and 8 bases had no gene match. CDR3 size: 16 residues. Per germline, CDR1 LNHDA and CDR2 SQIVND (reference sequence). The CDR3 sequence: CASSMAGGASTGELFF. DNA of the CDR3: TGTGCCAGTAGTATGGCAGGGGGCGCGTCGACCGGGGAGCTGTTTTTT. The whole variable domain, filled in from reference TRBV19 and TRBJ2-2, reads DGGITQSPKYLFRKEGQNVTLSCEQNLNHDAMYWYRQDPGQGLRLIYYSQIVNDFQKGDIAEGYSVSREKKESFPLTVTSAQKNPTAFYLCASSMAGGASTGELFFGEGSRLTVL.

This chain joins TRBV6-6 and TRBJ1-1; D remains unclear. The CDR3 consists of 15 residues. From germline, CDR1 is MNHNY and CDR2 SVGAGI (reference sequence). Trimming pared 0 bases from V and 0 bases from J, leaving 8 bases between. CDR3 bases: TGTGCCAGCAGTTACTCGACATTCATGAACACTGAAGCTTTCTTT. Its translation is CASSYSTFMNTEAFF.

The J gene is TRBJ1-1, the V gene TRBV27; perhaps TRBD1 as D (5 bases). Germline values: CDR1 MNHEY, CDR2 SMNVEV (reference sequence). This CDR3 has 16 amino acids. Trimming stripped 0 bases from V and 0 bases from J, with 11 bases between. The CDR3 loop is CASSLSRGPMNTEAFF. In DNA, the CDR3 is TGTGCCAGCAGTTTATCGCGGGGCCCTATGAACACTGAAGCTTTCTTT.

The chain employs TRBV5-1 and TRBJ2-7; tentatively, D is TRBD2 (6 bases). The V gene's germline CDR1 is SGHRS and CDR2 YFSETQ. The V end lost 4 bases, the J end lost 5 bases, and 13 bases lay between the germline ends. CDR3 length: 13 residues. This CDR3 is CASSIRRENEQYF. Here the CDR3 DNA reads TGCGCCAGCAGCATCAGGCGGGAAAACGAGCAGTACTTC.

This clone was seen a handful of times. This chain connects TRBV19 to TRBJ1-1, with a tentative D call TRBD1 (5 bases). The CDR3 consists of 13 residues. CDR1 is LNHDA, CDR2 SQIVND, per germline (reference sequence). Trimming stripped 7 bases from V and 4 bases from J, with 13 bases between. CDR3 sequence reads: CASTSQGGTEAFF. The CDR3 DNA is TGTGCCAGTACTAGCCAGGGAGGCACTGAAGCTTTCTTT.

This chain connects TRBV27 to TRBJ1-6; D remains ambiguous. CDR1 is MNHEY and CDR2 is SMNVEV in the germline V gene (reference sequence). The CDR3 loop spans 14 amino acids. The germline V and J ends were trimmed by 3 bases and 9 bases, with 12 bases remaining between them. Here the CDR3 DNA reads TGTGCCAGCAGTTTTTTACAGCCGGTTTCACCCCTCCACTTT. Its protein is CASSFLQPVSPLHF.

The gene calls are TRBV7-6 and TRBJ2-1, with 10 bases aligning to TRBD1. With V trimmed by 5 bases and J by 2 bases, 6 bases remained unmatched. The CDR3 runs 16 residues. Germline V gene data show CDR1 as SGHVS and CDR2 as FNYEAQ. Here the CDR3 DNA reads TGTGCCAGCAGCACGACCGGGACAGGGGCCTACAATGAGCAGTTCTTC. It yields the protein CASSTTGTGAYNEQFF.

This chain uses TRBV29-1 with TRBJ1-2; no reliable D call. Trimming removed 6 bases at V and 2 bases at J, with 10 bases between. Germline CDR1 and CDR2: SQVTM and ANQGSEA. This CDR3 comprises 12 residues. DNA for the CDR3: TGCAGCGTCGGCGGGGTGAACTATGGCTACACCTTC. Protein sequence: CSVGGVNYGYTF.